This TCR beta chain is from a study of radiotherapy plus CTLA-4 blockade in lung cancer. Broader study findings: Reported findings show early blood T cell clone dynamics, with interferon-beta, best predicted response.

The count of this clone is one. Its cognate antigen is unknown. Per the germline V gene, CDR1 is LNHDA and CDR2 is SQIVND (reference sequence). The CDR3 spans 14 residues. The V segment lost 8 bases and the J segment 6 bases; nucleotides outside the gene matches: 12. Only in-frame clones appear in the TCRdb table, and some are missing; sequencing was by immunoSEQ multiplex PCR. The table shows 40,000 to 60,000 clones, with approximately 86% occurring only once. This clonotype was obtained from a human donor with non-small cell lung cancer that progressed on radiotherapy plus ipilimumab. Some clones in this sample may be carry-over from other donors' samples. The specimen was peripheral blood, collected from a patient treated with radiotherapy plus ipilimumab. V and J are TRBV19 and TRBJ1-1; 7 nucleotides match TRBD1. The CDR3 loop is CASEGAGGGAEAFF. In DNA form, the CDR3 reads TGTGCCAGTGAGGGGGCGGGGGGTGGAGCTGAAGCTTTCTTT.